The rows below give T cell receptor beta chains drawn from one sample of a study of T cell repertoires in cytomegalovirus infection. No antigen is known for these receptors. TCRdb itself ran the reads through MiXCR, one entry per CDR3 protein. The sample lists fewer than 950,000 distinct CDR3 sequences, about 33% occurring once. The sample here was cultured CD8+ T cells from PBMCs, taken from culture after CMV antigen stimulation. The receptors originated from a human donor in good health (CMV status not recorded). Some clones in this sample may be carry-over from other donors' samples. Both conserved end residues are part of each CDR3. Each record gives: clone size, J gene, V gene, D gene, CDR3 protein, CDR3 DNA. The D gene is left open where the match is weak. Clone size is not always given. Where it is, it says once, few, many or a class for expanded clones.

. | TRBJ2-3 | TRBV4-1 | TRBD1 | CASSHAPQGVADTQYF | TGCGCCAGCAGCCATGCACCCCAGGGGGTCGCAGATACGCAGTATTTT
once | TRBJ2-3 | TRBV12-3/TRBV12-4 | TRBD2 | CANSSPKASGGASTDTQYF | TGTGCCAACAGTTCCCCTAAGGCTAGCGGGGGTGCTAGCACAGATACGCAGTATTTT
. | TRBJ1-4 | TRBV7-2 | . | CASSWDLGFEKLFF | TGTGCCAGCAGTTGGGACTTGGGATTTGAAAAACTGTTTTTT
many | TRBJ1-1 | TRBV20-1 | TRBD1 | CSAPGRGQTFGAFF | TGCAGTGCTCCCGGCAGGGGGCAGACCTTTGGGGCTTTCTTT
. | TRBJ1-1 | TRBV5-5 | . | CASSWGNMNTEAFF | TGTGCCAGCAGCTGGGGGAATATGAACACTGAAGCTTTCTTT
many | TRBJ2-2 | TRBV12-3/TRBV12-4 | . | CALWGSSGELFF | TGTGCCCTTTGGGGGAGCAGCGGGGAGCTGTTTTTT
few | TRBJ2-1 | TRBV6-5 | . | CASSLEGDSYNEQFF | TGTGCCAGCAGTTTGGAGGGGGACTCCTACAATGAGCAGTTCTTC
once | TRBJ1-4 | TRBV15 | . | CATSRDRAPNEKLFF | TGTGCCACCAGCAGAGACCGAGCTCCTAATGAAAAACTGTTTTTT
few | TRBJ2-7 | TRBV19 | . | CASRSRGASDSDEQYF | TGTGCCAGTAGGTCTCGAGGGGCATCGGATTCGGACGAGCAGTACTTC
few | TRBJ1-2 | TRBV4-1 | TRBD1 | CASSQWTGNFYGYTF | TGCGCCAGCAGCCAATGGACAGGGAATTTCTATGGCTACACCTTC
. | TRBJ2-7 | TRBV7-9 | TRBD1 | CASSLVWGQSKEQYF | TGTGCCAGCAGCTTAGTATGGGGACAGAGCAAAGAGCAGTACTTC
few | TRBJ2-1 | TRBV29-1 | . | CSVEPRLPSADEQFF | TGCAGCGTTGAGCCTCGGCTACCCTCGGCCGATGAGCAGTTCTTC
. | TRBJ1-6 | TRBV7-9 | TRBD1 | CASSSGQGGYSPLHF | TGTGCCAGCAGCTCGGGACAGGGGGGGTATTCACCCCTCCACTTT
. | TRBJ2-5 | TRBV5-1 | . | CASQGTSGETQYF | TGCGCCAGCCAGGGCACCTCGGGGGAGACCCAGTACTTC
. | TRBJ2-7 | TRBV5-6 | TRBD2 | CASSYLLAGALDEQYF | TGTGCCAGCAGCTATCTACTAGCGGGGGCTTTGGACGAGCAGTACTTC
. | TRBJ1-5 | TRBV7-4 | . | CASSLGTERQHF | TGTGCCAGCAGCTTAGGTACTGAAAGGCAGCATTTT
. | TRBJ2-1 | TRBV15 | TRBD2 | CATGLAGINEQFF | TGTGCCACCGGCCTAGCGGGTATCAATGAGCAGTTCTTC
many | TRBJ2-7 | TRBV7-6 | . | CASSLYALGGPYEQYF | TGTGCCAGCAGCTTATACGCGCTCGGCGGTCCCTACGAGCAGTACTTC
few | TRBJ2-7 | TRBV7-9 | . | CASSLGPMEAYEQYF | TGTGCCAGCAGCTTAGGCCCAATGGAGGCGTACGAGCAGTACTTC
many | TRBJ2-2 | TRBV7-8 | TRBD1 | CASRDRVTTGELFF | TGTGCCAGCAGGGACAGGGTAACCACCGGGGAGCTGTTTTTT
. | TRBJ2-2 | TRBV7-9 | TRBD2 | CASSAPRSGDTGELFF | TGTGCCAGCAGCGCTCCGCGGAGCGGGGACACCGGGGAGCTGTTTTTT
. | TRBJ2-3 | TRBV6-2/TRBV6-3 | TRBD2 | CASRARLAARTDTQYF | TGTGCCAGTCGCGCCCGACTAGCCGCCCGCACAGATACGCAGTATTTT
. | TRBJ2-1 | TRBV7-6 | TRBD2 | CASREAGDNEQFF | TGTGCCAGCAGAGAAGCGGGGGACAATGAGCAGTTCTTC
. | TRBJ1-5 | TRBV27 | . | CASSLGLFNQPQHF | TGTGCCAGCAGTTTAGGGCTGTTTAATCAGCCCCAGCATTTT
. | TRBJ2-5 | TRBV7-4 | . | CVSSLGTRETQYF | TGTGTCAGCAGCTTAGGGACGAGGGAGACCCAGTACTTC
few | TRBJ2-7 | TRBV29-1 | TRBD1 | CSAAGQGARYEQYF | TGCAGCGCCGCGGGACAGGGGGCTAGGTACGAGCAGTACTTC
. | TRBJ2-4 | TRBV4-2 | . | CASSQDPWAVENIQYF | TGTGCCAGCAGCCAAGATCCTTGGGCGGTTGAAAACATTCAGTACTTC
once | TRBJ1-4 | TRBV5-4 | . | CASSLDRSTNEKLFF | TGTGCCAGCAGCTTGGATCGATCAACTAATGAAAAACTGTTTTTT
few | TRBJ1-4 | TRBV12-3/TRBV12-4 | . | CASSFTTATNEKLFF | TGTGCCAGCAGTTTCACGACAGCAACTAATGAAAAACTGTTTTTT
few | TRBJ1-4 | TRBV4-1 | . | CASSQDSVILFF | TGCGCCAGCAGCCAAGATTCGGTTATACTGTTTTTT
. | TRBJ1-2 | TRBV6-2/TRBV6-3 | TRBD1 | CASSLLGTAHGYTF | TGTGCCAGCAGCCTCCTCGGGACAGCACATGGCTACACCTTC
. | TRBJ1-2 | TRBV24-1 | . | CATSDRQGPSGRVNYGYTF | TGTGCCACCAGTGATCGTCAGGGGCCTAGCGGGAGAGTTAACTATGGCTACACCTTC